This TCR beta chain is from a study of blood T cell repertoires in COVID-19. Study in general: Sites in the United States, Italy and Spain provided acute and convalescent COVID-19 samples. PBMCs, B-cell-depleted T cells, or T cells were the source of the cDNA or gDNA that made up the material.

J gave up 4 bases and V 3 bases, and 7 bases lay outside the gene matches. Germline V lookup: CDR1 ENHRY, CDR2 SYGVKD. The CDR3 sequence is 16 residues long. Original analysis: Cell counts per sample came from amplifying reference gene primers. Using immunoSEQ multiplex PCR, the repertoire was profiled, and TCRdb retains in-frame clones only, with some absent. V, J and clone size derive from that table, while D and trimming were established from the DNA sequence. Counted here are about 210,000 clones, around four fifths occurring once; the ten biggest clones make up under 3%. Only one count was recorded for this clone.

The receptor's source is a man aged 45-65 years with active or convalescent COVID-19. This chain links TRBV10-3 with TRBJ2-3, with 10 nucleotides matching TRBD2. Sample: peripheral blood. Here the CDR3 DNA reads TGTGCCATCAGTGATACCAGCGGGGGGGCTTCAGATACGCAGTATTTT. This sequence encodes CAISDTSGGASDTQYF.